A single TCR beta chain is shown here with its context. The CDR3 covers 15 residues. Germline V lookup: CDR1 PRHDT, CDR2 FYEKMQ (reference sequence). V lost 5 bases, J lost 0 bases, and 7 bases stayed unmatched. The entry originates in a study of blood T cell repertoires in COVID-19. Clones were sequenced by immunoSEQ multiplex PCR, and TCRdb holds only the in-frame ones, with some missing. Among 400,000 to 450,000 clones listed, 85% to 90% were seen once. The sample taken for sequencing was peripheral blood. The chain employs TRBV13 and TRBJ2-7; 7 bases are shared with TRBD2. This TCR was sampled from a man aged 18-30 years with COVID-19, enrolled during active disease. The CDR3 loop reads CASSPRLAVSYEQYF. The CDR3 DNA sequence: TGTGCCAGCAGCCCCCGACTAGCTGTCTCCTACGAGCAGTACTTC.